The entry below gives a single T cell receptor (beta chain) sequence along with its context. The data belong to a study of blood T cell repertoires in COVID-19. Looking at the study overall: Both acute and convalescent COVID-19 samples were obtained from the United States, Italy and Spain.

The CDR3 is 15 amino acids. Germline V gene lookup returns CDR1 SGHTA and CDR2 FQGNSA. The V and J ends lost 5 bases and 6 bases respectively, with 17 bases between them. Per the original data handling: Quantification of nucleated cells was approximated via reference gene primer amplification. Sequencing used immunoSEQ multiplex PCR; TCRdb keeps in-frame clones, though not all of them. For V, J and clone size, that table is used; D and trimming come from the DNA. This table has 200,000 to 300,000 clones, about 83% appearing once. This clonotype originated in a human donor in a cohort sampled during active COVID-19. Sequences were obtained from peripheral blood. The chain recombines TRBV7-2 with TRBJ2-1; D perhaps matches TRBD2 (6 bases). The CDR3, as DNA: TGTGCCAGCAGCCTGGGACTTTCTCGGGGCAATGAGCAGTTCTTC. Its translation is CASSLGLSRGNEQFF.